These T cell receptor beta chains were read from a single sample in a study of blood T cell repertoires in COVID-19. This table comes from immunoSEQ multiplex PCR, and its TCRdb copy is limited to in-frame clones, with some not included. The data hold 130,000 or so clones, with about four fifths observed a single time. The source material was peripheral blood. The origin of the receptors is a woman of 80 years or more with acute or convalescent COVID-19. Each CDR3 is given with its conserved first and last residue. The order of the fields is V gene, J gene, D gene, clone size, CDR3 DNA, CDR3 protein. The D gene is left open where the match is weak. Clone sizes are given selectively: once, few, many, or a class where the clone is expanded.

TRBV5-1	TRBJ2-7	TRBD2	.	TGCGCCAGCAGCATCGAGGGGGGACTAGCGGGAGGAAATGAGCAGTACTTC	CASSIEGGLAGGNEQYF
TRBV9	TRBJ2-5	.	.	TGTGCCAGCAGCGATCCCTCGGAGACCCAGTACTTC	CASSDPSETQYF
TRBV4-3	TRBJ2-4	.	.	TGCGCCAGCAGCCACGGTACTAGCACGCCCATTCAGTACTTC	CASSHGTSTPIQYF
TRBV5-5	TRBJ1-1	.	.	TGTGCCAGCAGTAAACAGGGATGGAACACTGAAGCTTTCTTT	CASSKQGWNTEAFF
TRBV5-6	TRBJ2-1	.	.	TGTGCCAGCAGCTTGTTCAGGGTCTGGATATACAATGAGCAGTTCTTC	CASSLFRVWIYNEQFF
TRBV18	TRBJ2-1	.	.	TGTGCCAGCTCAGGGACTGCGAATGAGCAGTTCTTC	CASSGTANEQFF
TRBV5-1	TRBJ2-7	TRBD1	.	TGCGCCAGCGCCGGGACAGTGTTCGACGAGCAGTACTTC	CASAGTVFDEQYF
TRBV6-6	TRBJ2-1	TRBD2	.	TGTGCCAGCAGAGGACTAGCGGGAGGGTCCTACAATGAGCAGTTCTTC	CASRGLAGGSYNEQFF
TRBV4-3	TRBJ2-1	.	.	TGCGCCAGCAGCCAAGGACTAGTAGTCGGTGAGCAGTTCTTC	CASSQGLVVGEQFF
TRBV10-3	TRBJ2-5	.	.	TGTGCCATCAGTGTTAGTACAGAACAAGAGACCCAGTACTTC	CAISVSTEQETQYF
TRBV6-2/TRBV6-3	TRBJ1-1	TRBD1	.	TGTGCCAGCAGCCACCCGGGACAGGGAACCCCTGAAGCTTTCTTT	CASSHPGQGTPEAFF
TRBV5-1	TRBJ2-6	.	.	TGCGCCAGCAGCTTGGTGGCCACGGGGGCCAACGTCCTGACTTTC	CASSLVATGANVLTF
TRBV19	TRBJ1-1	.	.	TGTGCCAGTAGTATCCGACAGATGAACACTGAAGCTTTCTTT	CASSIRQMNTEAFF
TRBV6-6	TRBJ2-7	.	.	TGTGCCAGCATGGAGGGGAACTCCTACGAGCAGTACTTC	CASMEGNSYEQYF
TRBV10-3	TRBJ1-2	TRBD1	few	TGTGCCATCAGTGAGTCGGGGGAAACAGGGGTCTACACCTTC	CAISESGETGVYTF
TRBV28	TRBJ1-2	.	.	TGTGCCAGCAGTACGACAGACTACTATGGCTACACCTTC	CASSTTDYYGYTF
TRBV2	TRBJ1-2	TRBD1	.	TGTGCCAGCAGTGATACCGGGACAGGGTTTGGCTACACCTTC	CASSDTGTGFGYTF
TRBV19	TRBJ2-1	TRBD1	many	TGTGCCAGTAGTATAGCACAGGGGGCTGGGGATGAGCAGTTCTTC	CASSIAQGAGDEQFF
TRBV2	TRBJ2-5	.	.	TGTGCCAGCAGTGAACGGGGTTTCGGGACCCAGTACTTC	CASSERGFGTQYF
TRBV7-9	TRBJ2-1	TRBD2	.	TGTGCCAGCAGCTTAGAGCGGGGTCTCGGCAATGAGCAGTTCTTC	CASSLERGLGNEQFF
TRBV18	TRBJ1-5	.	.	TGTGCCAGCTCACCACGGGCAGGTGGCAATCAGCCCCAGCATTTT	CASSPRAGGNQPQHF
TRBV2	TRBJ1-5	TRBD1	.	TGTGCCAGCAGCTATACAGGGGGCAATCAGCCCCAGCATTTT	CASSYTGGNQPQHF
TRBV7-2	TRBJ2-7	.	.	TGTGCCAGCAGCTTAGCGGCGGGGAACGAGCAGTACTTC	CASSLAAGNEQYF
TRBV7-9	TRBJ2-5	TRBD2	.	TGTGCCAGCAGCTCCCCGCTAGCGGTACAAGAGACCCAGTACTTC	CASSSPLAVQETQYF
TRBV7-2	TRBJ2-7	.	.	TGTGCCAGCAGCTCCGAATACTACTCCTACGAGCAGTACTTC	CASSSEYYSYEQYF
TRBV30	TRBJ1-2	.	few	TGTGCCTGGAAGCGGGGGCGACTTGACTATGGCTACACCTTC	CAWKRGRLDYGYTF
TRBV27	TRBJ2-5	TRBD1	.	TGTGCCAGCAGAAGGGACAGGGGAGGGGAGACCCAGTACTTC	CASRRDRGGETQYF
TRBV5-1	TRBJ2-1	TRBD2	.	TGCGCCAGCAGCTTAGGACTAGCGGGAGCGCGGGAGCAGTTCTTC	CASSLGLAGAREQFF
TRBV24-1	TRBJ2-5	TRBD1	.	TGTGCCACCAGTGGGGACAGCCAAGAGACCCAGTACTTC	CATSGDSQETQYF
TRBV5-1	TRBJ1-4	.	.	TGCGCCAGCAGTCAACAGAATAATGAAAAACTGTTTTTT	CASSQQNNEKLFF
TRBV15	TRBJ2-5	TRBD2	.	TGTGCCACCAGCAGAGATTTAGGCGGGAGTTCGGAGACCCAGTACTTC	CATSRDLGGSSETQYF
TRBV15	TRBJ2-1	TRBD2	.	TGTGCCACCAGCCTTGGACTAGCTGGGAATGAGCAGTTCTTC	CATSLGLAGNEQFF
TRBV11-3	TRBJ2-5	TRBD2	.	TGTGCCAGCAGCGTATTCCCGGGGGGGCTCCTAGAGACCCAGTACTTC	CASSVFPGGLLETQYF
TRBV9	TRBJ1-1	.	.	TGTGCCAGCAGCGTAGACAGGAACACTGAAGCTTTCTTT	CASSVDRNTEAFF
TRBV14	TRBJ2-5	.	.	TGTGCCAGCAGCCTCGACTCCGAAGAGACCCAGTACTTC	CASSLDSEETQYF
TRBV2	TRBJ2-3	TRBD2	.	TGTGCCAGCACTCTAGCGGGTGGGACAGATACGCAGTATTTT	CASTLAGGTDTQYF
TRBV5-1	TRBJ2-1	.	.	TGCGCCAGCAGCTTGGTACGGGGGACGAACAATGAGCAGTTCTTC	CASSLVRGTNNEQFF
TRBV4-1	TRBJ2-7	TRBD2	.	TGCGCCAGCAGCCCCAGGCCGGCTAGCGGGAAGTACGAGCAGTACTTC	CASSPRPASGKYEQYF
TRBV27	TRBJ1-6	.	.	TGTGCCAGCAGCCCCGCGGCAGGGTGGTCCTATAATTCACCCCTCCACTTT	CASSPAAGWSYNSPLHF
TRBV6-5	TRBJ2-3	.	.	TGTGCCAGCAGACCCGGAGGGGCCTATACGCAGTATTTT	CASRPGGAYTQYF
TRBV9	TRBJ1-1	.	.	TGTGCCAGCAGCGAGGGAGGGGGGATGAACACTGAAGCTTTCTTT	CASSEGGGMNTEAFF
TRBV19	TRBJ2-2	.	once	TGTGCCAGTAGTATAAGCAGGGGGGACACCGGGGAGCTGTTTTTT	CASSISRGDTGELFF
TRBV5-6	TRBJ1-6	.	.	TGTGCCAGCAGCTTGGGGGTCAGGGGTGGTTCACCCCTCCACTTT	CASSLGVRGGSPLHF
TRBV7-2	TRBJ2-7	TRBD2	.	TGTGCCAGCAGCTTAGGGAGTCTTAGCGGGGGGGCCTACGAGCAGTACTTC	CASSLGSLSGGAYEQYF
TRBV6-5	TRBJ1-1	.	few	TGTGCCAGCAGTCTCAGATCGGGTGAAGCTTTCTTT	CASSLRSGEAFF
TRBV20-1	TRBJ1-2	TRBD1	.	TGCAGTGCTAGTGACCTGCAGGGGGACTATGGCTACACCTTC	CSASDLQGDYGYTF
TRBV9	TRBJ2-5	TRBD1	.	TGTGCCAGCAGCGTAGCTGAGGGGGCTGGTTGGGAGACCCAGTACTTC	CASSVAEGAGWETQYF